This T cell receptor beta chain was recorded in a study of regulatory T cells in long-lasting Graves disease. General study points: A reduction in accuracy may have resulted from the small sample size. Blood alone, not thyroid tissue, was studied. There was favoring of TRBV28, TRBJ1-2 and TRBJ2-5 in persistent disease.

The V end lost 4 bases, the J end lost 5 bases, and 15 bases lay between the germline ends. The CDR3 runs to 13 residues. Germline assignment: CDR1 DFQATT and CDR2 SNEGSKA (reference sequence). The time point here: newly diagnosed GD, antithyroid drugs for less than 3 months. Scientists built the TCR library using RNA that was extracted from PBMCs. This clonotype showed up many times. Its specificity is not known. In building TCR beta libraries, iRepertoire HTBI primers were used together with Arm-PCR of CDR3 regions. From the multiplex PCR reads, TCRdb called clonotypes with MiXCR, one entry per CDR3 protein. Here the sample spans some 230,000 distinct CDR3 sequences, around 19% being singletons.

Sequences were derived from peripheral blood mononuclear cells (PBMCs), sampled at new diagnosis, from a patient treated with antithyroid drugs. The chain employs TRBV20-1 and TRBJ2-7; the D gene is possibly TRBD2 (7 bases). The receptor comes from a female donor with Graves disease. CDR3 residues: CSATPGGPNEQYF. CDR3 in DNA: TGCAGTGCTACCCCCGGGGGGCCCAACGAGCAGTACTTC.